The next 20 T cell receptor beta chains were all read from a single sample in a study of blood T cell repertoires in COVID-19. Method: immunoSEQ multiplex PCR; TCRdb's copy keeps in-frame clones and lacks some. The sample has about 220,000 clones; about 88% are singletons. Sequenced sample: peripheral blood. Receptor source: a woman in her fifties or sixties with COVID-19, enrolled during active disease.

The chain couples TRBV27 to TRBJ1-4; a weak D match, TRBD1 (6 bases). The length of the CDR3 is 13 residues. Germline CDR1 and CDR2: MNHEY and SMNVEV (reference sequence). V was clipped by 5 bases and J by 8 bases, with 12 bases between them. CDR3 DNA sequence: TGTGCCAGCAGTAGATACAGGGAGGAAAAACTGTTTTTT. It specifies CASSRYREEKLFF.

The chain joins TRBV6-6 to TRBJ2-2, with 11 nucleotides matching TRBD1. V was pared by 6 bases and J by 4 bases, with 7 bases of the junction left unmatched. Germline CDR1 MNHNY, CDR2 SVGAGI (reference sequence). The length of the CDR3 is 16 residues. In nucleotides, the CDR3 is TGTGCCAGCAGAAAGTCCGGGACAGGGGGCACCGGGGAGCTGTTTTTT. It yields the protein CASRKSGTGGTGELFF.

The chain combines TRBV5-1 with TRBJ2-3, with TRBD2 identical over 9 bases. The germline CDR1 and CDR2 sequences are SGHRS and YFSETQ. The CDR3 has 15 amino acids. Trimming took 7 bases from V and 2 from J; bases not matched to a gene: 8. The CDR3 DNA reads as TGCGCCAGCGCATATAGCGGGGGATCCACAGATACGCAGTATTTT. This gives the protein CASAYSGGSTDTQYF.

The genes are TRBV9 and TRBJ1-2; TRBD1 matches 7 bases. With V trimmed by 2 bases and J by 3 bases, 7 bases remained unmatched. Germline-derived CDR1 and CDR2 are SGDLS and YYNGEE. CDR3 length: 15 residues. The CDR3 protein is CASSVGQGGYYGYTF. CDR3 in DNA: TGTGCCAGCAGCGTGGGGCAGGGGGGTTACTATGGCTACACCTTC.

The chain has TRBV7-8 and TRBJ2-1, with TRBD2 as a possible D gene (6 bases). From germline, CDR1 is SGHVS and CDR2 FQNEAQ. The CDR3 is made up of 15 amino acids. The V end lost 0 bases, the J end lost 6 bases, and 12 bases lay between the germline ends. The CDR3 DNA sequence: TGTGCCAGCAGCTTAGCCGGGGGTAGTAGCAATGAGCAGTTCTTC. Its protein product is CASSLAGGSSNEQFF.

The rearrangement joins TRBV2 to TRBJ2-7; 9 bases are shared with TRBD2. The CDR3 extends over 15 amino acids. The V gene's germline CDR1 is SNHLY and CDR2 FYNNEI. With V trimmed by 5 bases and J by 1 base, 6 bases remained unmatched. CDR3 sequence: CASSLAGVGSYEQYV. The CDR3 DNA is TGTGCCAGCAGTTTAGCGGGGGTCGGATCCTACGAGCAGTACGTC.

The chain employs TRBV5-8 and TRBJ2-7; D not resolved. CDR1 and CDR2 from the germline V gene are SGHTS and YDEGEE. The CDR3 has 12 amino acids. Between the trimmed V and J ends, which lost 1 base and 4 bases, there was a span of 6 bases. CDR3 in DNA: TGTGCCAGCAGCTTGTACGGGTACGAGCAGTACGTC. This gives the protein CASSLYGYEQYV.

The V gene is TRBV29-1, the J gene TRBJ2-3; 8 nucleotides match TRBD2. CDR1 and CDR2 (germline): SQVTM, ANQGSEA. The trim removed 2 bases at V and 2 bases at J, leaving 6 bases unmatched. There are 15 residues in the CDR3. CDR3 bases: TGCAGCGTTGAAACCGGCGGGGGGAACACAGATACGCAGTATTTT. Translating it yields CSVETGGGNTDTQYF.

This clone was seen only a few times. In DNA form, the CDR3 reads TGTGCCAGCGGATCCCAGGGTATAGCCTACGAGCAGTACTTC. The encoded protein is CASGSQGIAYEQYF. J is TRBJ2-7 and V is TRBV6-6, with D possibly matching TRBD1 (5 bases). The CDR3 has 14 amino acids. V lost 8 bases and J 2 bases, leaving 16 bases between the germline ends. Germline CDR1 MNHNY, CDR2 SVGAGI (reference sequence).

The chain is built from TRBV6-1 and TRBJ2-4; D uncertain. The CDR3 sequence is 13 residues long. From germline, CDR1 is MNHNS and CDR2 SASEGT. With 6 bases removed from V and 7 bases from J, the gap between germline ends came to 13 bases. In DNA, the CDR3 is TGTGCCAGCAGCCCATCCCCGACTAACATTCAGTACTTC. The encoded protein is CASSPSPTNIQYF.

This chain connects TRBV15 to TRBJ1-5, with a tentative D call TRBD1 (5 bases). The CDR3 has 15 amino acids. CDR1 is LNHNV and CDR2 is YYDKDF in the germline V gene (reference sequence). Trimming took off 2 bases at V and 3 bases at J, with 11 bases between the two ends. DNA of the CDR3: TGTGCCACCAGCAGAATCGCAGGGTCCAATCAGCCCCAGCATTTT. Protein: CATSRIAGSNQPQHF.

The CDR3 nucleotides read TGCGCCAGCAGACATGAGATACAGGGCGGGTATTCACCCCTCCACTTT. This codes for CASRHEIQGGYSPLHF. This chain links TRBV4-1 with TRBJ1-6; tentative D call: TRBD1 (6 bases). The germline CDR1 and CDR2 sequences are MGHRA and YSYEKL. There are 16 residues in the CDR3. With 6 bases removed from V and 8 bases from J, the gap between germline ends came to 20 bases.

Here the CDR3 reads CAISLQGAPTEQYF. The CDR3 DNA reads TGTGCCATCAGCTTACAGGGGGCGCCCACCGAGCAGTACTTC. The J gene is TRBJ2-7, the V gene TRBV10-3, with TRBD1 identical over 9 bases. Per germline, CDR1 ENHRY and CDR2 SYGVKD. Trimming took 6 bases from V and 6 from J; bases not matched to a gene: 9. CDR3 length: 14 amino acids.

The chain employs TRBV2 and TRBJ2-2; no firm D call. Germline V gives CDR1 SNHLY, CDR2 FYNNEI. The germline V and J ends were trimmed by 8 bases and 2 bases, with 12 bases remaining between them. The CDR3 length is 14 residues. The CDR3 bases are TGTGCCAGCCGTAGTCGGGTTAACACCGGGGAGCTGTTTTTT. This gives the protein CASRSRVNTGELFF. The full variable domain, in which reference TRBV2 and TRBJ2-2 provide the parts outside the CDR3, is EPEVTQTPSHQVTQMGQEVILRCVPISNHLYFYWYRQILGQKVEFLVSFYNNEISEKSEIFDDQFSVERPDGSNFTLKIRSTKLEDSAMYFCASRSRVNTGELFFGEGSRLTVL.

The CDR3 region is CSVGGLGWYQETQYF. The CDR3 DNA follows: TGCAGCGTTGGGGGCCTAGGTTGGTACCAAGAGACCCAGTACTTC. The chain employs TRBV29-1 and TRBJ2-5; D is possibly TRBD1 (5 bases). The CDR3 runs to 15 residues. Deletions cut 4 bases from V and 0 bases from J, with 15 bases between. Germline loops: CDR1 SQVTM, CDR2 ANQGSEA.

The chain is built from TRBV7-2 and TRBJ2-7; D might be TRBD2 (5 bases). The CDR3 extends over 14 amino acids. CDR1 and CDR2 (germline): SGHTA, FQGNSA. Deletions cut 4 bases from V and 0 bases from J, with 10 bases between. The CDR3 DNA sequence: TGTGCCAGCAGCTCCCGGACTGGCTCCTACGAGCAGTACTTC. Translating gives CASSSRTGSYEQYF. Variable domain in full (rest from reference TRBV7-2 and TRBJ2-7): GAGVSQSPSNKVTEKGKDVELRCDPISGHTALYWYRQSLGQGLEFLIYFQGNSAPDKSGLPSDRFSAERTGGSVSTLTIQRTQQEDSAVYLCASSSRTGSYEQYFGPGTRLTVT.

J is TRBJ2-7 and V is TRBV28; D is uncertain. Germline assignment: CDR1 MDHEN and CDR2 SYDVKM. Between the trimmed V and J ends, which lost 5 bases and 0 bases, there was a span of 5 bases. The CDR3 has 12 residues. This CDR3 is CASSPYSYEQYF. CDR3 sequence (DNA): TGTGCCAGCAGTCCCTACTCCTACGAGCAGTACTTC.

This clone has only a few counts. This sequence joins TRBV7-8 and TRBJ2-2; TRBD2 aligns across 7 bases. Germline trimming cut 0 bases from V and 3 bases from J; bases unmatched to any gene: 13. The germline gives CDR1 SGHVS, CDR2 FQNEAQ. The CDR3 extends over 19 amino acids. The CDR3 here is CASSLASGGGPGDTGELFF. CDR3 sequence (DNA): TGTGCCAGCAGCTTAGCGTCGGGAGGAGGGCCCGGAGACACCGGGGAGCTGTTTTTT.

In this sample, this clone turned up many times. The chain's CDR3 is CASSLDRVAGELFF. The CDR3, as DNA: TGCGCCAGCAGCTTGGACAGGGTGGCCGGGGAGCTGTTTTTT. This chain links TRBV5-1 with TRBJ2-2, with a possible D match to TRBD1 (6 bases). Trimming shortened V by 0 bases and J by 6 bases, and 9 bases separated the two germline ends. The CDR3 sequence is 14 residues long. Germline V CDR1 and CDR2: SGHRS, YFSETQ.

The chain couples TRBV5-1 to TRBJ2-7; D uncertain. This CDR3 has 15 amino acids. V was clipped by 0 bases and J by 0 bases, with 10 bases between them. The V gene's germline CDR1 is SGHRS and CDR2 YFSETQ. The CDR3 reads CASSLDRVTSYEQYF. The CDR3 DNA follows: TGCGCCAGCAGCTTGGACCGGGTGACCTCCTACGAGCAGTACTTC.